This passage covers 22 T cell receptor beta chains from one sample sequenced in a study of cytomegalovirus exposure and HLA in healthy donors. Only in-frame clones appear in the TCRdb table, and some are missing; sequencing was by immunoSEQ multiplex PCR. The sample yields 150,000 to 200,000 clones, more than 75% seen once. The sample was PBMCs. These receptors were collected from a man in his late teens or twenties in good health and CMV-seropositive.

In this sample, this clone turned up once. The rearrangement uses TRBV27 and TRBJ2-7; 12 nucleotides agree with TRBD2. Germline CDR1 MNHEY, CDR2 SMNVEV (reference sequence). V was clipped by 6 bases and J by 3 bases; unmatched bases: 6. The CDR3 length is 15 residues. This CDR3 is CASRPGLAGNYEQYF. DNA of the CDR3: TGTGCCAGCAGACCTGGACTAGCGGGAAACTACGAGCAGTACTTC.

This clone appeared a few times. The chain joins TRBV9 to TRBJ2-1, with D perhaps TRBD2 (6 bases). V lost 4 bases, J lost 2 bases, and 16 bases lay in between. The CDR3 is made up of 16 amino acids. Germline CDR1 is SGDLS and CDR2 is YYNGEE. CDR3 residues: CASSSLGGETYNEQFF. In DNA, the CDR3 is TGTGCCAGCAGCTCCCTCGGGGGAGAAACCTACAATGAGCAGTTCTTC.

Only one count was recorded for this clone. The chain links TRBV13 to TRBJ2-7; weak D call: TRBD1 (5 bases). The V end was cut by 4 bases, the J end by 3 bases, with 7 bases between. This CDR3 spans 12 amino acids. Germline V lookup: CDR1 PRHDT, CDR2 FYEKMQ (reference sequence). The CDR3 sequence: CASSYDSYEQYF. CDR3 nucleotides: TGTGCCAGCAGCTACGACAGCTACGAGCAGTACTTC.

The rearrangement uses TRBV11-1 and TRBJ2-2, with TRBD2 matching over 10 bases. The V segment lost 4 bases and the J segment 4 bases; nucleotides outside the gene matches: 15. The CDR3 spans 19 residues. CDR1 SGHAT and CDR2 FQDESV come from the germline V gene (reference sequence). CDR3 loop: CASSSPKVAGGRSTGELFF. The CDR3 DNA follows: TGTGCCAGCAGCTCCCCGAAGGTAGCGGGAGGCCGGAGCACCGGGGAGCTGTTTTTT.

The V and J genes are TRBV30 and TRBJ2-3; perhaps TRBD2 as D (7 bases). V was clipped by 6 bases and J by 3 bases, with 22 bases between them. Germline values: CDR1 GTSNPN, CDR2 SVGIG (reference sequence). This CDR3 has 16 residues. The CDR3 reads CACSGGLLTLTDTQYF. CDR3 nucleotides: TGTGCCTGTTCGGGGGGCCTATTAACCTTAACAGATACGCAGTATTTT.

J is TRBJ1-2 and V is TRBV29-1; no firm D call. Between the trimmed V and J ends, which lost 5 bases and 4 bases, there was a span of 17 bases. The CDR3 is made up of 14 amino acids. Germline CDR1 SQVTM, CDR2 ANQGSEA. The CDR3 protein is CSVQLPTRTYGYTF. CDR3 DNA sequence: TGCAGCGTTCAACTACCGACGCGCACCTATGGCTACACCTTC.

V and J are TRBV2 and TRBJ2-1; 10 nucleotides agree with TRBD2. Germline V CDR1 and CDR2: SNHLY, FYNNEI. This CDR3 has 17 amino acids. Losses at the gene ends were 6 bases for V and 10 bases for J; bases not matched to a gene: 18. The CDR3 DNA follows: TGTGCCAGCAGGGGAGGGGGCGCGATTAGCGGGAGGAAGGAGCAGTTCTTC. It is translated as CASRGGGAISGRKEQFF.

In its sample, this clone was seen a few times. The rearrangement links TRBV4-1 to TRBJ2-2, with a possible D match to TRBD2 (6 bases). The CDR3 runs to 15 residues. Trimming shortened V by 1 base and J by 1 base, and 7 bases separated the two germline ends. The germline gives CDR1 MGHRA, CDR2 YSYEKL. As DNA, the CDR3 is TGCGCCAGCAGCCAAGTGGGGGGGAACACCGGGGAGCTGTTTTTT. Translation: CASSQVGGNTGELFF.

The chain links TRBV4-1 to TRBJ2-3; no clear D. V was clipped by 4 bases and J by 4 bases, with 12 bases between them. Germline CDR1 and CDR2: MGHRA and YSYEKL. CDR3 length: 14 amino acids. As DNA, the CDR3 is TGCGCCAGCAGCCGGCCATTCCTGGCAGATACGCAGTATTTT. This codes for CASSRPFLADTQYF.

The gene calls are TRBV19 and TRBJ1-1; tentatively, D is TRBD1 (5 bases). V shed 5 bases and J shed 4 bases, with 14 bases lying between them. This CDR3 spans 14 amino acids. Germline CDR1 and CDR2: LNHDA and SQIVND (reference sequence). CDR3 coding DNA: TGTGCCAGTAGTGTTCTTGGGGGGACCACTGAAGCTTTCTTT. Protein product: CASSVLGGTTEAFF.

The DNA for the CDR3 is TGTGCCTCGGCGCGCGGCCCCTACGAGCAGTACTTC. Protein sequence: CASARGPYEQYF. The chain joins TRBV30 to TRBJ2-7; D is ambiguous. V lost 7 bases and J 2 bases, leaving 12 bases between the germline ends. The CDR3 contains 12 residues. Looked up from germline, CDR1 is GTSNPN and CDR2 is SVGIG (reference sequence).

This clone was seen a single time. This sequence joins TRBV9 and TRBJ2-3; 10 nucleotides agree with TRBD2. CDR1 and CDR2 from the germline V gene are SGDLS and YYNGEE. With 5 bases clipped from V and 3 bases from J, the junction kept 9 bases outside the gene matches. This CDR3 region has 16 residues. DNA of the CDR3: TGTGCCAGCAGTGAAAAAGCGGGAGGGCCTACAGATACGCAGTATTTT. It yields the protein CASSEKAGGPTDTQYF.

About this clone itself: An end of the junction does not agree with germline; a read error may underlie this. The chain recombines TRBV9 with TRBJ2-2; 8 bases match TRBD1. The CDR3 sequence is 15 residues long. From germline, CDR1 is SGDLS and CDR2 YYNGEE. This CDR3 is CASNVDTGGTGELFF. DNA for the CDR3: TGTGCCAGCAACGTAGACACAGGGGGCACCGGGGAGCTGTTTTTT.

This clone was seen just once. This sequence joins TRBV11-2 and TRBJ2-7; 10 bases are a match to TRBD2. J gave up 4 bases and V 0 bases, and 12 bases lay outside the gene matches. CDR1 is SGHAT and CDR2 is FQNNGV in the germline V gene. The CDR3 has 18 amino acids. This chain's CDR3 is CASSLEGTSGTYLYEQYF. In DNA form, the CDR3 reads TGTGCCAGCAGCTTAGAAGGCACTAGCGGGACCTACCTTTACGAGCAGTACTTC.

The chain carries TRBV18 and TRBJ2-1; TRBD1 is a possible D gene (5 bases). Trimming took 5 bases from V and 9 from J, leaving 11 bases between them. Germline loops: CDR1 KGHSH, CDR2 LQKENI. This CDR3 has 12 amino acids. The CDR3 loop is CASSTGQGEQFF. CDR3 DNA sequence: TGTGCCAGCTCAACCGGACAAGGTGAGCAGTTCTTC.

The V call is TRBV6-6, the J call TRBJ2-1; TRBD2 is a possible D gene (6 bases). The CDR3 runs to 14 residues. Per the germline V gene, CDR1 is MNHNY and CDR2 is SVGAGI (reference sequence). V lost 5 bases and J lost 10, with 18 bases in between. CDR3 sequence (DNA): TGTGCCAGCAGTCTAGCGTTGCAAGGAACCGAGCAGTTCTTC. This sequence encodes CASSLALQGTEQFF.

The CDR3 loop is CASSETSGLADTQYF. The CDR3 nucleotides are TGTGCCAGCAGTGAGACTAGCGGGCTCGCAGATACGCAGTATTTT. The chain links TRBV6-1 to TRBJ2-3; 10 positions agree with TRBD2. Per germline, CDR1 MNHNS and CDR2 SASEGT. The junction had 4 bases not matched to a gene; V was cut back by 3 bases and J by 4 bases. CDR3 size: 15 residues.

The chain has TRBV5-1 and TRBJ2-2; no clear D. Trimming removed 0 bases from V and 1 base from J, with 4 bases in between. This CDR3 contains 14 residues. Looked up from germline, CDR1 is SGHRS and CDR2 is YFSETQ. As DNA, the CDR3 is TGCGCCAGCAGCTTGGCAATGAACACCGGGGAGCTGTTTTTT. Its protein is CASSLAMNTGELFF.

The chain recombines TRBV25-1 with TRBJ1-2; tentative D call: TRBD1 (5 bases). Trimming left V 1 base short and J 4 bases short, with 10 bases between. Germline V gene sequence: CDR1 MGHDK, CDR2 SYGVNS. The CDR3 runs 14 residues. DNA for the CDR3: TGTGCCAGCAGTGAATCGGGGGAGGCCTATGGCTACACCTTC. Encoded protein: CASSESGEAYGYTF.

This clone was seen a single time. The J gene is TRBJ2-7, the V gene TRBV5-6; 7 positions agree with TRBD2. The germline gives CDR1 SGHDT, CDR2 YYEEEE. The length of the CDR3 is 15 residues. V shed 4 bases, J shed 4 bases, and the junction held 11 bases outside the gene matches. The CDR3, as DNA: TGTGCCAGCAGCCTACGACTAGCAGCACCATACGAGCAGTACTTC. Protein product: CASSLRLAAPYEQYF.

The J gene is TRBJ1-5, the V gene TRBV7-9; D is undetermined. This CDR3 has 14 residues. Germline V gene sequence: CDR1 SEHNR, CDR2 FQNEAQ (reference sequence). V lost 5 bases and J 2 bases, leaving 10 bases between the germline ends. The CDR3: CASSLSPGNQPQHF. For the CDR3, the DNA is TGTGCCAGCAGCCTCTCCCCAGGCAATCAGCCCCAGCATTTT.

The chain combines TRBV27 with TRBJ2-1; tentatively, D is TRBD2 (5 bases). This CDR3 comprises 11 residues. CDR1 is MNHEY, CDR2 SMNVEV, per germline (reference sequence). The germline V and J ends were trimmed by 5 bases and 7 bases, with 6 bases remaining between them. CDR3 protein: CASSRGNEQFF. The CDR3, as DNA: TGTGCCAGCAGTCGAGGGAATGAGCAGTTCTTC.